This TCR beta chain was recovered during a study of shared clonotypes between healthy human individuals. Study as a whole: Those who served as donors were a couple of women and three men between the ages of 18 and 49. Findings and limits, study-wide: Despite large depth, sorted-subset datasets appeared incompletely sequenced. As a rule, naive subsets had a larger estimated richness than memory subsets.

Assay used: immunoSEQ multiplex PCR; TCRdb lists only in-frame clones, some missing. The data contain about 680,000 clones, around 90% of them singletons. As for this clone: Its antigen remains unidentified.

CDR1 and CDR2 from the germline V gene are SQVTM and ANQGSEA. This CDR3 contains 11 residues. V was pared by 4 bases and J by 6 bases, with 10 bases between. CD8 cells classed as naive were CD45RO-negative and positively selected for CCR7, excluding terminally differentiated effector memory CD45RA+ cells. Sequences were obtained from naive CD8+ T cells sorted from blood. J is TRBJ2-7 and V is TRBV29-1, with a weak D call TRBD2 (5 bases). The receptor was isolated from a man between 25 and 39 years old in good health. CDR3 DNA: TGCAGCGTTGTCAGTCGGGGCGAGCAGTACTTC. Translating it yields CSVVSRGEQYF.